A single sample is the source of the 22 T cell receptor beta chains below, sequenced in a study of PD-1 blockade in classical Hodgkin lymphoma. Following autologous stem cell transplantation, relapse occurred in every patient, and exposure to brentuximab vedotin varied. This table comes from immunoSEQ multiplex PCR, and its TCRdb copy is limited to in-frame clones, with some not included. The data contain about 98,000 clones, roughly 89% of them seen just once; the ten biggest clones take up approximately 2.8%. This specimen was peripheral blood mononuclear cells (PBMCs), taken at baseline. The receptors stem from a human donor with classical Hodgkin lymphoma.

The chain uses TRBV5-1 and TRBJ2-7; 12 bases are shared with TRBD2. J lost 7 bases, V lost 4 bases, and 12 bases had no gene match. CDR1 and CDR2 from the germline V gene are SGHRS and YFSETQ. The length of the CDR3 is 16 residues. DNA of the CDR3: TGCGCCAGCAGCCCGACGCTAGCGGGAGGGCCCGGGGAGCAGTACTTC. As protein: CASSPTLAGGPGEQYF.

The chain joins TRBV5-1 to TRBJ2-2, with unresolved D. This CDR3 contains 15 residues. CDR1 and CDR2 from the germline V gene are SGHRS and YFSETQ. The ends were cut back, 4 bases at V and 7 bases at J, with 17 bases in the middle. The CDR3 protein is CASSLDVTGYGELFF. CDR3 nucleotides: TGCGCCAGCAGCCTCGACGTAACTGGCTACGGGGAGCTGTTTTTT.

The chain recombines TRBV5-1 with TRBJ2-1, with 10 bases fitting TRBD2. The germline V gene has CDR1 SGHRS and CDR2 YFSETQ. This CDR3 spans 15 amino acids. Unmatched junction bases numbered 4, after V lost 4 bases and J lost 3 bases. The CDR3 is CASSAGLADYNEQFF. DNA for the CDR3: TGCGCCAGCAGCGCAGGACTAGCGGACTACAATGAGCAGTTCTTC. The whole variable domain, remainder taken from reference TRBV5-1 and TRBJ2-1, is KAGVTQTPRYLIKTRGQQVTLSCSPISGHRSVSWYQQTPGQGLQFLFEYFSETQRNKGNFPGRFSGRQFSNSRSEMNVSTLELGDSALYLCASSAGLADYNEQFFGPGTRLTVL.

The chain uses TRBV5-1 and TRBJ1-4; 7 bases agree with TRBD1. The V and J ends lost 5 bases and 3 bases, in that order; junction bases with no gene match: 10. The CDR3 is 16 amino acids. CDR1 is SGHRS, CDR2 YFSETQ, per germline. CDR3 sequence reads: CASSITPGQPNEKLFF. The CDR3 nucleotides are TGCGCCAGCAGTATCACCCCGGGACAGCCTAATGAAAAACTGTTTTTT.

The genes are TRBV5-6 and TRBJ2-1, with a weak D call TRBD1 (5 bases). In germline, CDR1 is SGHDT, CDR2 YYEEEE. Trimming removed 6 bases at V and 4 bases at J, with 17 bases between. This CDR3 spans 15 amino acids. CDR3 in amino acids: CASTQGWTIYNEQFF. The CDR3 coding sequence is TGTGCCAGCACCCAAGGGTGGACAATTTACAATGAGCAGTTCTTC.

V is TRBV6-5 and J is TRBJ2-3; the D is unclear. V was clipped by 2 bases and J by 2 bases, with 8 bases between them. The CDR3 consists of 14 residues. Germline V CDR1 and CDR2: MNHEY, SVGAGI. The CDR3 spells CASSYGIPTDTQYF. In DNA form, the CDR3 reads TGTGCCAGCAGTTACGGTATTCCCACAGATACGCAGTATTTT.

The CDR3 loop reads CASSKVDTQREQYF. CDR3 nucleotide sequence: TGTGCCAGCAGCAAAGTGGACACCCAGCGAGAGCAGTACTTC. The chain employs TRBV21-1 and TRBJ2-7; the listed D gene, TRBD1, was not tested against the DNA. TRBV21-1 is noted as a pseudogene. CDR3 length equals 14 residues.

The rearrangement links TRBV14 to TRBJ2-5; D remains ambiguous. The CDR3 has 12 amino acids. CDR1 and CDR2 (germline): SGHDN, FVKESK. V lost 0 bases and J lost 7, with 6 bases in between. The CDR3: CASSQDFGTQYF. The CDR3 DNA reads as TGTGCCAGCAGCCAAGATTTCGGGACCCAGTACTTC.

This chain joins TRBV28 and TRBJ2-7, with 9 bases that match TRBD1. Germline loops: CDR1 MDHEN, CDR2 SYDVKM. Trimming took 5 bases from V and 5 from J; bases not matched to a gene: 10. The CDR3 runs 15 residues. The CDR3 DNA reads TGTGCCAGCAGTCCTCCCCTGGGACAGGGCAACGAGCAGTACTTC. It translates to CASSPPLGQGNEQYF.

The genes are TRBV9 and TRBJ1-2; possibly TRBD1 for D (5 bases). V lost 0 bases and J lost 2, with 5 bases in between. Germline CDR1 is SGDLS and CDR2 is YYNGEE. The CDR3 totals 13 residues. The CDR3 DNA is TGTGCCAGCAGCGTAGACAGGAACTATGGCTACACCTTC. Translation: CASSVDRNYGYTF.

This chain uses TRBV2 with TRBJ2-1; 8 bases map to TRBD2. J lost 5 bases, V lost 11 bases, and 11 bases had no gene match. Germline V lookup: CDR1 SNHLY, CDR2 FYNNEI. The length of the CDR3 is 14 residues. The CDR3 sequence: CACSAGDIDNEQFF. The DNA of the CDR3 is TGTGCCTGTTCAGCGGGAGATATAGACAATGAGCAGTTCTTC.

The gene calls are TRBV30 and TRBJ1-1; 7 positions match TRBD1. The CDR3 runs to 13 residues. Germline values: CDR1 GTSNPN, CDR2 SVGIG (reference sequence). The V and J ends lost 1 base and 7 bases, in that order; junction bases with no gene match: 6. CDR3 DNA: TGTGCCTGGAGTGCATCTCGGGACAGTGAAGCTTTCTTT. Its translation: CAWSASRDSEAFF.

The J gene is TRBJ2-1, the V gene TRBV7-9; D not resolved. The germline V gene encodes CDR1 SEHNR and CDR2 FQNEAQ (reference sequence). V lost 5 bases to trimming and J lost 8 bases, with 10 bases between them. The CDR3 consists of 12 residues. This CDR3 is CASSVTFYEQFF. The CDR3 region has the DNA TGTGCCAGCAGCGTTACCTTTTATGAGCAGTTCTTC.

This clone appeared once. V is TRBV30 and J is TRBJ2-7; TRBD2 aligns across 11 bases. With V trimmed by 3 bases and J by 1 base, 8 bases remained unmatched. This CDR3 has 16 amino acids. CDR1 and CDR2 (germline): GTSNPN, SVGIG (reference sequence). In nucleotides, the CDR3 is TGTGCCTGGAGGGGCCGACTAGCGGGGATATCCTACGAGCAGTACTTC. It codes for CAWRGRLAGISYEQYF.

J is TRBJ2-5 and V is TRBV5-1; no firm D call. The CDR3 extends over 15 amino acids. Deletions cut 0 bases from V and 1 base from J, with 10 bases between. Germline lookup yields CDR1 SGHRS and CDR2 YFSETQ. This CDR3 reads CASSLGGNPQETQYF. CDR3 DNA: TGCGCCAGCAGCTTGGGTGGGAACCCCCAAGAGACCCAGTACTTC.

V and J are TRBV2 and TRBJ2-5, with 11 bases that match TRBD1. The trim removed 7 bases at V and 5 bases at J, leaving 6 bases unmatched. Per germline, CDR1 SNHLY and CDR2 FYNNEI. The CDR3 is 14 amino acids. The DNA for the CDR3 is TGTGCCAGCAAATGGGACAGGGGGTTTGAGACCCAGTACTTC. This gives the protein CASKWDRGFETQYF.

This clone was seen once. The chain combines TRBV2 with TRBJ2-7; 7 bases agree with TRBD2. The germline V gene encodes CDR1 SNHLY and CDR2 FYNNEI. V lost 10 bases, J lost 3 bases, and 6 bases stayed unmatched. This CDR3 comprises 12 residues. The CDR3 sequence is CAIAPSGYEQYF. The CDR3 nucleotides read TGTGCCATAGCTCCTAGCGGCTACGAGCAGTACTTC.

V and J are TRBV11-2 and TRBJ2-7, with D possibly being TRBD2 (5 bases). Trimming cost V 1 base and J 3 bases, with 22 bases left between them. CDR1 and CDR2 from the germline V gene are SGHAT and FQNNGV. The CDR3 contains 18 residues. The CDR3 loop reads CASSLGQGRGSLSYEQYF. CDR3 nucleotide sequence: TGTGCCAGCAGCTTAGGCCAAGGGAGAGGATCCCTAAGCTACGAGCAGTACTTC.

The chain combines TRBV5-1 with TRBJ2-3; the D call may be TRBD1 or TRBD2 (6 bases each). This CDR3 contains 17 residues. Per the germline V gene, CDR1 is SGHRS and CDR2 is YFSETQ. Trimming removed 1 base at V and 8 bases at J, with 23 bases between. The CDR3 sequence: CASSLSGAPDGMGTQYF. The CDR3 DNA follows: TGCGCCAGCAGCTTGTCGGGGGCACCCGATGGAATGGGTACGCAGTATTTT.

This clone was detected once. The chain has TRBV20-1 and TRBJ2-3; D perhaps matches TRBD2 (6 bases). The length of the CDR3 is 11 residues. V lost 5 bases to trimming and J lost 6 bases, with 9 bases between them. Germline CDR1 DFQATT, CDR2 SNEGSKA (reference sequence). This CDR3 reads CSARAGDTQYF. The CDR3 DNA reads as TGCAGTGCTCGGGCGGGGGATACGCAGTATTTT.

The chain links TRBV14 to TRBJ2-7, with 9 bases identical to TRBD1. CDR1 and CDR2 from the germline V gene are SGHDN and FVKESK. J was trimmed by 3 bases and V by 4 bases; bases with no gene match: 7. The CDR3 runs 15 residues. CDR3 in amino acids: CASSRRTGEFYEQYF. CDR3 sequence (DNA): TGTGCCAGCAGCCGCCGGACAGGGGAATTCTACGAGCAGTACTTC.

This clone was counted a single time. The chain is built from TRBV29-1 and TRBJ1-5, with D maybe TRBD1 (5 bases). Germline CDR1 and CDR2: SQVTM and ANQGSEA. Trimming stripped 4 bases from V and 7 bases from J, with 11 bases between. This CDR3 has 12 amino acids. The CDR3 is CSVGVGGQPQHF. CDR3 coding DNA: TGCAGCGTTGGGGTGGGGGGGCAGCCCCAGCATTTT.